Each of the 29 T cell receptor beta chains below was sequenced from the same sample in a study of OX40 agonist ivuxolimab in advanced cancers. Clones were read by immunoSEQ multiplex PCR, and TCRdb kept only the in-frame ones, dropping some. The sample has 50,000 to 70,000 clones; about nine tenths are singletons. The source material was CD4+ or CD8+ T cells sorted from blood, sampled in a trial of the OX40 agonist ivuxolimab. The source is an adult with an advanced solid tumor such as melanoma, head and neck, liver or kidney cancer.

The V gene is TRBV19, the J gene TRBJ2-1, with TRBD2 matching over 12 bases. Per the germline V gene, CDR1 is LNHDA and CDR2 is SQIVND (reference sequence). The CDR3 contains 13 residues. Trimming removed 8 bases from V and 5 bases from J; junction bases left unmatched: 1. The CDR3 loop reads CASWTSGNNEQFF. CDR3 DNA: TGTGCCAGTTGGACTAGCGGGAACAATGAGCAGTTCTTC.

CDR3 DNA: TGTGCCAGCCAGGCCACGGGACCCGGGGAGCTGTTTTTT. Translating gives CASQATGPGELFF. This chain joins TRBV11-2 and TRBJ2-2; D is perhaps TRBD1 or TRBD2 (5 bases each). Trimming stripped 8 bases from V and 6 bases from J, with 13 bases between. Germline-derived CDR1 and CDR2 are SGHAT and FQNNGV. This CDR3 comprises 13 residues.

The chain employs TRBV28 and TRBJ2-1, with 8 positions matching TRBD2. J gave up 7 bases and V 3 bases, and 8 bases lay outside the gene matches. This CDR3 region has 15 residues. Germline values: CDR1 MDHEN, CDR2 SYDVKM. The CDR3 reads CASSFSGTSENEQFF. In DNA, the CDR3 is TGTGCCAGCAGTTTTAGCGGGACTTCCGAGAATGAGCAGTTCTTC.

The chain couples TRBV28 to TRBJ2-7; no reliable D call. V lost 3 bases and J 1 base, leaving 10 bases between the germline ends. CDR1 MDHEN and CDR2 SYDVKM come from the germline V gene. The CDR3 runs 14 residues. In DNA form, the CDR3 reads TGTGCCAGCAGTTTCGGCGGAACTTCCTACGAGCAGTACTTC. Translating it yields CASSFGGTSYEQYF. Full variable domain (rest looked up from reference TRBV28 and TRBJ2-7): DVKVTQSSRYLVKRTGEKVFLECVQDMDHENMFWYRQDPGLGLRLIYFSYDVKMKEKGDIPEGYSVSREKKERFSLILESASTNQTSMYLCASSFGGTSYEQYFGPGTRLTVT.

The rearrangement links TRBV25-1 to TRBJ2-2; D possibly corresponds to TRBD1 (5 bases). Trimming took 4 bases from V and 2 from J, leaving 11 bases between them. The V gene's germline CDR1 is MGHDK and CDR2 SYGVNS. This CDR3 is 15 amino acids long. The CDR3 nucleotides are TGTGCCAGCAGTGGCCCAGGGCGCAACACCGGGGAGCTGTTTTTT. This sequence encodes CASSGPGRNTGELFF. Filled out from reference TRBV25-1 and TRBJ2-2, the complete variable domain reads EADIYQTPRYLVIGTGKKITLECSQTMGHDKMYWYQQDPGMELHLIHYSYGVNSTEKGDLSSESTVSRIRTEHFPLTLESARPSHTSQYLCASSGPGRNTGELFFGEGSRLTVL.

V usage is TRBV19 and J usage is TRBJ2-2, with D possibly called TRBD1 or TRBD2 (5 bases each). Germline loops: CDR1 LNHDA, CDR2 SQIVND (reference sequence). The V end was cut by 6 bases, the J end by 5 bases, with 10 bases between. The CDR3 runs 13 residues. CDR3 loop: CASRPWGTGELFF. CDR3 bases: TGTGCCAGTAGACCGTGGGGGACCGGGGAGCTGTTTTTT.

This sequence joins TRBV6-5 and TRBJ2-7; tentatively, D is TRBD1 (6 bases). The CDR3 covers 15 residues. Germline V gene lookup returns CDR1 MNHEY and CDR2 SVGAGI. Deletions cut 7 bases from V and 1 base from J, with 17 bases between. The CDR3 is CASTQDSSGSYEQYF. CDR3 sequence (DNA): TGTGCCAGCACCCAGGACAGCTCGGGATCCTACGAGCAGTACTTC.

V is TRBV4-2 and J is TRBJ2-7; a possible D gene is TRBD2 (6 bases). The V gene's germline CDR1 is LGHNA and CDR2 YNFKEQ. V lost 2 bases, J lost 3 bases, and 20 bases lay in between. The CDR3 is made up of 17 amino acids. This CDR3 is CASSQLPQGLPFYEQYF. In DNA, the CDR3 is TGTGCCAGCAGCCAACTACCACAAGGACTACCCTTCTACGAGCAGTACTTC.

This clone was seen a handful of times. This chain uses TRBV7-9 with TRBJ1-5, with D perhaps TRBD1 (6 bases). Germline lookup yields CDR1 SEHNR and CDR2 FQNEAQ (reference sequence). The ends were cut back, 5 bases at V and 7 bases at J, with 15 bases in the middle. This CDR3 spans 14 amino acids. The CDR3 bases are TGTGCCAGCAGCCTCAGGGGCGGCGGCCAGCCCCAGCATTTT. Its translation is CASSLRGGGQPQHF.

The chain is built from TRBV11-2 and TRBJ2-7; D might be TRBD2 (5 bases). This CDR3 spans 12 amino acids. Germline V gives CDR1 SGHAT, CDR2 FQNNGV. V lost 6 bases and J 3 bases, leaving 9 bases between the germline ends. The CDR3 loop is CASSPEGYEQYF. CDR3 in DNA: TGTGCCAGCAGTCCTGAGGGCTACGAGCAGTACTTC.

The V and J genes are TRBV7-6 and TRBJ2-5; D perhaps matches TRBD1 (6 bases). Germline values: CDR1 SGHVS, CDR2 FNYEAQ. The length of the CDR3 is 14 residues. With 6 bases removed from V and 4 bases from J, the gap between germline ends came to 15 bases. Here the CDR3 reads CASSSTQGVETQYF. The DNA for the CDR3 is TGTGCCAGCAGTTCGACACAGGGTGTAGAGACCCAGTACTTC.

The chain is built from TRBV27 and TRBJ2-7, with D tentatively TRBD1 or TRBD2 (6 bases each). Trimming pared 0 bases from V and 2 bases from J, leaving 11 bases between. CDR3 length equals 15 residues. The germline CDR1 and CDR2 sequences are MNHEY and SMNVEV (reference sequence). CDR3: CASSLSGGGTYEQYF. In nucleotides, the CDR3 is TGTGCCAGCAGTTTATCGGGGGGCGGGACCTACGAGCAGTACTTC.

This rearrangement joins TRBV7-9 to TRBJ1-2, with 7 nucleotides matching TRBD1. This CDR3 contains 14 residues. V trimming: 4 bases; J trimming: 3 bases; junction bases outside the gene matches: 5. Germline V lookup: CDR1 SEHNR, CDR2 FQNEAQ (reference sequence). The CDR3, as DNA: TGTGCCAGCAGCTCGAGCCAGGGGGACTATGGCTACACCTTC. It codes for CASSSSQGDYGYTF. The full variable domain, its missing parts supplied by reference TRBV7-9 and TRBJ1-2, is DTGVSQNPRHKITKRGQNVTFRCDPISEHNRLYWYRQTLGQGPEFLTYFQNEAQLEKSRLLSDRFSAERPKGSFSTLEIQRTEQGDSAMYLCASSSSQGDYGYTFGSGTRLTVV.

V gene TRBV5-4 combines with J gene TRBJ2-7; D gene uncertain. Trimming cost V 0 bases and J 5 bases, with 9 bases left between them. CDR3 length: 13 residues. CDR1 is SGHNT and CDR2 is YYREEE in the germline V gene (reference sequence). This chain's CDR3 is CASSLVPTDEQYF. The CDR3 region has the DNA TGTGCCAGCAGCTTGGTGCCGACCGACGAGCAGTACTTC.

As DNA, the CDR3 is TGTGCCAGCAGTCAGTCTAGCGGGAGTGTTTACGAGCAGTACTTC. Translating it yields CASSQSSGSVYEQYF. The V and J genes are TRBV2 and TRBJ2-7; 10 nucleotides align to TRBD2. V gave up 5 bases and J gave up 4 bases; unmatched junction bases: 8. The CDR3 consists of 15 residues. CDR1 and CDR2 from the germline V gene are SNHLY and FYNNEI.

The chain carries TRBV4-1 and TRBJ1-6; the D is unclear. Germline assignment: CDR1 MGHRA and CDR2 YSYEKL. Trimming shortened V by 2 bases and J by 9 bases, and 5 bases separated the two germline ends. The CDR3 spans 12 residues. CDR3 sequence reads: CASSQSGSPLHF. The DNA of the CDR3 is TGCGCCAGCAGCCAATCAGGTTCACCCCTCCACTTT.

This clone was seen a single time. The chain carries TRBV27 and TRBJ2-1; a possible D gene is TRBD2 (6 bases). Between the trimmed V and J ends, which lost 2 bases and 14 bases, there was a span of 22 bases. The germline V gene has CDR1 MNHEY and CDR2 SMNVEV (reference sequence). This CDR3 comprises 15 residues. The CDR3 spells CASSLVGGAGWFEFF. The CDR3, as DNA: TGTGCCAGCAGTTTAGTTGGCGGGGCCGGCTGGTTTGAGTTCTTC.

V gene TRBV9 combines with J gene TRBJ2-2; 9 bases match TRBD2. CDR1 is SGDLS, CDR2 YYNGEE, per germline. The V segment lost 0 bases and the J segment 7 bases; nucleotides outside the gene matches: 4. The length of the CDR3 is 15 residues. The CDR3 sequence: CASSVEAGGIGELFF. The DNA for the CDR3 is TGTGCCAGCAGCGTAGAAGCGGGAGGAATCGGGGAGCTGTTTTTT.

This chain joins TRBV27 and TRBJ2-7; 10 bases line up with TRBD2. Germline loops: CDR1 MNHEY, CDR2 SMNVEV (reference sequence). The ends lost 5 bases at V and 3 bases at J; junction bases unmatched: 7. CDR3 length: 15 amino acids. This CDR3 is CASSLTGTSDYEQYF. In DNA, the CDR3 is TGTGCCAGCAGTCTGACTGGGACTAGCGACTACGAGCAGTACTTC.

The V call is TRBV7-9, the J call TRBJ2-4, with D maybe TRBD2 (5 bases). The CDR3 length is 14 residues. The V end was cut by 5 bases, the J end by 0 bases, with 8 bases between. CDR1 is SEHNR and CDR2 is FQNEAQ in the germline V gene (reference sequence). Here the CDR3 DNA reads TGTGCCAGCAGCCCAGGACTAGCCAAAAACATTCAGTACTTC. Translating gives CASSPGLAKNIQYF.

For the CDR3, the DNA is TGTGCCAGCAGCAACCCGGATCTCTGGGCCAACGTCCTGACTTTC. Amino acid sequence: CASSNPDLWANVLTF. This chain links TRBV21-1 with TRBJ2-6. TRBV21-1 is given as a pseudogene. The CDR3 length is 15 residues.

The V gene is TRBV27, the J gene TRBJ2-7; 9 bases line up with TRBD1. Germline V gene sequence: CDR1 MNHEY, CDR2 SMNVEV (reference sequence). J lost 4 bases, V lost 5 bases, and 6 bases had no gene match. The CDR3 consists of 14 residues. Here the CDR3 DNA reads TGTGCCAGCAGTGCCGGGACAGGGATTTACGAGCAGTACTTC. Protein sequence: CASSAGTGIYEQYF.

In DNA, the CDR3 is TGTGCCAGCAGTTCCCCCCGGGACAGCGAGCAGTTCTTC. The encoded protein is CASSSPRDSEQFF. This chain uses TRBV28 with TRBJ2-1; TRBD1 aligns across 7 bases. The V gene end was trimmed by 4 bases and the J gene end by 10 bases; junction bases not matched to a gene: 7. Germline CDR1 and CDR2: MDHEN and SYDVKM. The CDR3 is 13 amino acids.

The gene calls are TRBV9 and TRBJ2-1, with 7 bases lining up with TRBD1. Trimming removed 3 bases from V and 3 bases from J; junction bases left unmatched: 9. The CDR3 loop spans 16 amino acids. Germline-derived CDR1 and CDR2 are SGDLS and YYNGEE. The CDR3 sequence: CASSADTGEYYNEQFF. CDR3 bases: TGTGCCAGCAGCGCCGATACAGGGGAATACTACAATGAGCAGTTCTTC.

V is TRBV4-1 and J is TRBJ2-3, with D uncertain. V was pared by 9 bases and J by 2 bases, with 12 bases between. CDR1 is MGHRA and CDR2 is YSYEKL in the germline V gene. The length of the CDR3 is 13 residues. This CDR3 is CASAEPHTDTQYF. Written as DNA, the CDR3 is TGCGCCAGTGCCGAGCCACACACAGATACGCAGTATTTT.

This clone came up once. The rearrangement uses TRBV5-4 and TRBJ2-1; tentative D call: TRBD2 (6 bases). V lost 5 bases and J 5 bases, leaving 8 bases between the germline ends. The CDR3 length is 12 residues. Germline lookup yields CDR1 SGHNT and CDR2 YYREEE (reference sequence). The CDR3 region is CASSSGDNEQFF. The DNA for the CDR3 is TGTGCCAGCAGTAGCGGTGACAATGAGCAGTTCTTC.

CDR3 in amino acids: CASSLKGFGNQPQHF. The DNA for the CDR3 is TGTGCCAGCAGTTTGAAGGGGTTTGGCAATCAGCCCCAGCATTTT. The gene calls are TRBV28 and TRBJ1-5; D possibly corresponds to TRBD1 (5 bases). Deletions cut 3 bases from V and 2 bases from J, with 11 bases between. Looked up from germline, CDR1 is MDHEN and CDR2 is SYDVKM. CDR3 length: 15 residues.

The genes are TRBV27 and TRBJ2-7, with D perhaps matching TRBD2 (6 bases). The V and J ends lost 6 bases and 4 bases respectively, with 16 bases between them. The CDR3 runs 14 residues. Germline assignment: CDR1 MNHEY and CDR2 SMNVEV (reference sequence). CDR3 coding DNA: TGTGCCAGCAGGACTAGGGGATCCGAATACGAGCAGTACTTC. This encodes CASRTRGSEYEQYF.

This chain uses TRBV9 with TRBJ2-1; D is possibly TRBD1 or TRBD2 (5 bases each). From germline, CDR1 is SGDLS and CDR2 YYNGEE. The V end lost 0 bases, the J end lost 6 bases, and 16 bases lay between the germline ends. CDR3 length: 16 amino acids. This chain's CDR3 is CASSVGGTTFGNEQFF. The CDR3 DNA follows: TGTGCCAGCAGCGTAGGAGGGACCACCTTCGGCAATGAGCAGTTCTTC.